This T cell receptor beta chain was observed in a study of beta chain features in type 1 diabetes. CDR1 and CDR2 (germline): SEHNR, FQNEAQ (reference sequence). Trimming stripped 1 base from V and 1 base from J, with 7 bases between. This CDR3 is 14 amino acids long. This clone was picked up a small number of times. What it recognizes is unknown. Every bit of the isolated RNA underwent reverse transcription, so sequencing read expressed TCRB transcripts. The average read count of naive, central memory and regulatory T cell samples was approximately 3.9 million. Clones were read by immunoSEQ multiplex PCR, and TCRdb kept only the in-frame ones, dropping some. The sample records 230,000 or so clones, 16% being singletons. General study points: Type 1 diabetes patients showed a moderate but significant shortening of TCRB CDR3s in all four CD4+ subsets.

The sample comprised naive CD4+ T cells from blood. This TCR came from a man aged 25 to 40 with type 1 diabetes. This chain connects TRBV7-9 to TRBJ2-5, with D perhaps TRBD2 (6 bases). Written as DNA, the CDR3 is TGTGCCAGCAGCTTAGTAGCGGTCCAAGAGACCCAGTACTTC. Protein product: CASSLVAVQETQYF.